The T cell receptor beta chain described here comes from a study of blood T cells in healthy people across ages. Study findings and constraints: With age, beta diversity per million T cells declined roughly linearly, significantly by 30 to 40. Naive and antigen-experienced cells could not be conclusively compared, given unsorted PBMCs.

A J-beta primer mix and a sample-barcoded 5' primer were used in a second PCR of about 6 to 12 cycles. One entry per CDR3 protein, called by TCRdb with MiXCR from the 5' RACE reads. This repertoire shows about 670,000 distinct CDR3 sequences, about 43% found once; its top ten account for 30%. Looked up from germline, CDR1 is LGHDT and CDR2 is YNNKEL (reference sequence). V lost 2 bases, J lost 3 bases, and 11 bases lay in between. This CDR3 has 14 amino acids. This clonotype came up once. The antigen is unknown. V and J are TRBV3-1 and TRBJ2-7, with D maybe TRBD2 (6 bases). Material: blood. This TCR derives from an older man in good health. CDR3 region: CASSQKGLDYEQYF. DNA of the CDR3: TGTGCCAGCAGCCAAAAGGGACTTGACTACGAGCAGTACTTC.